These 5 T cell receptor beta chains were all obtained from the same sample, sequenced in a study of PD-1 blockade in mismatch repair-deficient tumors. TCRdb's copy holds only in-frame clones and misses some; the assay was immunoSEQ multiplex PCR. The sample lists under 150,000 clones, about nine tenths occurring once. Specimen: peripheral blood, collected approximately 72 weeks after starting pembrolizumab. These receptors were taken from an adult with mismatch repair-deficient cancer.

This clone was detected only a few times. V usage is TRBV6-4 and J usage is TRBJ2-2; D unclear. The V and J ends lost 0 bases and 6 bases respectively, with 5 bases between them. CDR1 is MRHNA, CDR2 SNTAGT, per germline. This CDR3 has 13 amino acids. CDR3 sequence reads: CASSDSESGELFF. For the CDR3, the DNA is TGTGCCAGCAGTGACTCGGAGTCCGGGGAGCTGTTTTTT.

V gene TRBV28 combines with J gene TRBJ2-1; 13 nucleotides match TRBD2. V trimming: 7 bases; J trimming: 4 bases; junction bases outside the gene matches: 10. The germline V gene has CDR1 MDHEN and CDR2 SYDVKM. There are 17 residues in the CDR3. The CDR3 DNA is TGTGCCAGCACCGCCGGACTAGCGGGAGATCCATACAATGAGCAGTTCTTC. Translated: CASTAGLAGDPYNEQFF.

The chain is built from TRBV4-3 and TRBJ2-7; D is possibly TRBD1 or TRBD2 (6 bases each). Germline-derived CDR1 and CDR2 are LGHNA and YSLEER. V lost 4 bases, J lost 0 bases, and 13 bases lay in between. This CDR3 region has 15 residues. CDR3 loop: CASSPGGRRSYEQYF. The CDR3 region has the DNA TGCGCCAGCAGCCCCGGGGGCAGGCGCTCCTACGAGCAGTACTTC.

The V gene is TRBV7-9, the J gene TRBJ2-3; maybe TRBD1 (5 bases). V lost 5 bases and J 3 bases, leaving 15 bases between the germline ends. The CDR3 is 15 amino acids. The germline gives CDR1 SEHNR, CDR2 FQNEAQ (reference sequence). CDR3 nucleotides: TGTGCCAGCAGCCACCCCGACAGCGAAACAGATACGCAGTATTTT. It encodes CASSHPDSETDTQYF.

The J gene is TRBJ2-7, the V gene TRBV19, with D perhaps matching TRBD2 (6 bases). From germline, CDR1 is LNHDA and CDR2 SQIVND (reference sequence). Trimming stripped 1 base from V and 4 bases from J, with 11 bases between. This CDR3 is built from 14 residues. The CDR3 loop is CASSIVDGGYEQYF. In DNA form, the CDR3 reads TGTGCCAGTAGTATAGTCGACGGGGGATACGAGCAGTACTTC. The whole variable domain, filled in from reference TRBV19 and TRBJ2-7, reads DGGITQSPKYLFRKEGQNVTLSCEQNLNHDAMYWYRQDPGQGLRLIYYSQIVNDFQKGDIAEGYSVSREKKESFPLTVTSAQKNPTAFYLCASSIVDGGYEQYFGPGTRLTVT.